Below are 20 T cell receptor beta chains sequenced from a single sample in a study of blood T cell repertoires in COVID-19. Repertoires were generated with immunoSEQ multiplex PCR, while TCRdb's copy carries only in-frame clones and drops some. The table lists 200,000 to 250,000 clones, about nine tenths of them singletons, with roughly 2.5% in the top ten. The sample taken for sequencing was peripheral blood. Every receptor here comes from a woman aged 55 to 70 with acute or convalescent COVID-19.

CDR3: CASRSVADQETQYF. The CDR3 DNA reads TGTGCCAGCAGATCTGTAGCGGACCAAGAGACCCAGTACTTC. The gene calls are TRBV5-4 and TRBJ2-5, with D possibly TRBD2 on 6 matching bases. Trimming took off 5 bases at V and 0 bases at J, with 11 bases between the two ends. The CDR3 length is 14 residues. The germline CDR1 and CDR2 sequences are SGHNT and YYREEE (reference sequence).

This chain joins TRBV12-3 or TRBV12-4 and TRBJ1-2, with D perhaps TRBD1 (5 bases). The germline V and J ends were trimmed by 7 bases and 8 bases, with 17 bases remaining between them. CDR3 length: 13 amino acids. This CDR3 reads CASTYWRGDGYTF. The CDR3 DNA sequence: TGTGCCAGCACCTACTGGAGGGGAGACGGCTACACCTTC.

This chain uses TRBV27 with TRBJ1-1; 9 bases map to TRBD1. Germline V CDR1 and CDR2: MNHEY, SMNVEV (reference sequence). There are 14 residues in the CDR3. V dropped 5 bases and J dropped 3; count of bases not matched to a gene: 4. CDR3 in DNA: TGTGCCAGCAGTCTACAGGGGGCATACACTGAAGCTTTCTTT. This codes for CASSLQGAYTEAFF.

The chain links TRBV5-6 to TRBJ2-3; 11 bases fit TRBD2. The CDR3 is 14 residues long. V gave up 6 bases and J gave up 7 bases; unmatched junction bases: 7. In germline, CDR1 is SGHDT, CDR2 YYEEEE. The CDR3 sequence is CASISSGGLYTQYF. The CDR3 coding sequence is TGTGCCAGCATTTCTAGCGGGGGGCTATATACGCAGTATTTT.

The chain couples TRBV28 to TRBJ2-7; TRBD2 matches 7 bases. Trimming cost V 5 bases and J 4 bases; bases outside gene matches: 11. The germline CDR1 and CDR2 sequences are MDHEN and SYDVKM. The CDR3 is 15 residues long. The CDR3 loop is CASSPPRDGGYEQYF. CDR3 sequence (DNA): TGTGCCAGCAGTCCTCCACGGGACGGGGGGTACGAGCAGTACTTC.

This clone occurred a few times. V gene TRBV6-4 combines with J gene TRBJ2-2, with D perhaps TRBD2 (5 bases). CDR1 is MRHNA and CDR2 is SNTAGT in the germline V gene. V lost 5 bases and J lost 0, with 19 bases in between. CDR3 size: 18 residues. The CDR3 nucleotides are TGTGCCAGCAGTCCCGAGGTTAGCGCGGCTACGAACACCGGGGAGCTGTTTTTT. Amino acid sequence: CASSPEVSAATNTGELFF.

In DNA, the CDR3 is TGTGCCAGCTCACAGGGGCCAGGACGTAACACTGAAGCTTTCTTT. Amino acid sequence: CASSQGPGRNTEAFF. The V gene is TRBV18, the J gene TRBJ1-1, with a weak D call TRBD1 (5 bases). The germline V gene has CDR1 KGHSH and CDR2 LQKENI. The CDR3 consists of 15 residues. V gave up 4 bases and J gave up 2 bases, with 14 bases separating them.

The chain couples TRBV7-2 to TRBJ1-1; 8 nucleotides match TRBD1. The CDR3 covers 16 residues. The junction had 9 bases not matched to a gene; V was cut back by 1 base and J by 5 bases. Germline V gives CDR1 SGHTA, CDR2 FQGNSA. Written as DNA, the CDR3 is TGTGCCAGCAGCTTAGATAGGACAGGGCGGGGGACTGAAGCTTTCTTT. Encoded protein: CASSLDRTGRGTEAFF.

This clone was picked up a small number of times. The CDR3 is CASSIGHPAVVNIQYF. CDR3 sequence (DNA): TGTGCCAGTAGTATCGGACACCCGGCGGTGGTAAACATTCAGTACTTC. The V and J genes are TRBV19 and TRBJ2-4; D is perhaps TRBD1 (5 bases). Germline V gene lookup returns CDR1 LNHDA and CDR2 SQIVND (reference sequence). V was clipped by 3 bases and J by 6 bases, with 18 bases between them. The CDR3 has 16 amino acids. The full variable domain, its missing parts supplied by reference TRBV19 and TRBJ2-4, is DGGITQSPKYLFRKEGQNVTLSCEQNLNHDAMYWYRQDPGQGLRLIYYSQIVNDFQKGDIAEGYSVSREKKESFPLTVTSAQKNPTAFYLCASSIGHPAVVNIQYFGAGTRLSVL.

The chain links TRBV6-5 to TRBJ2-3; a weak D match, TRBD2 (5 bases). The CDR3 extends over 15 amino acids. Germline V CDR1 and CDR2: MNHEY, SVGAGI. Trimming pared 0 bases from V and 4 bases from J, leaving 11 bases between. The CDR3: CASSYSYSGSDTQYF. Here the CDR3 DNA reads TGTGCCAGCAGTTACTCGTATTCGGGGTCAGATACGCAGTATTTT.

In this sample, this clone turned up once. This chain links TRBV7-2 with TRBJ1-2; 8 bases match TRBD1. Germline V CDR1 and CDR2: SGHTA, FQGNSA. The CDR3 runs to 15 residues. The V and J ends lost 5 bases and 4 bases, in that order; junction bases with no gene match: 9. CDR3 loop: CASSTPDRVSYGYTF. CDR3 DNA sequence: TGTGCCAGCAGCACACCGGACAGGGTGAGCTATGGCTACACCTTC.

CDR3 residues: CASSLVRTGGSSGNTIYF. CDR3 bases: TGTGCCAGCAGCTTAGTTCGGACAGGCGGATCGTCTGGAAACACCATATATTTT. J is TRBJ1-3 and V is TRBV7-6, with TRBD1 matching over 7 bases. The CDR3 has 18 amino acids. The germline V gene encodes CDR1 SGHVS and CDR2 FNYEAQ. V shed 1 base, J shed 1 base, and the junction held 10 bases outside the gene matches.

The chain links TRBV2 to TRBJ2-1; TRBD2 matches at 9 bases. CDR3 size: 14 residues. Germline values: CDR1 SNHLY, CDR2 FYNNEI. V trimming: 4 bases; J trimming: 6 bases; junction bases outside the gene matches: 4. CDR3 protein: CASSVSGRINEQFF. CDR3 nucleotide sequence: TGTGCCAGCAGTGTTAGCGGGAGAATCAATGAGCAGTTCTTC.

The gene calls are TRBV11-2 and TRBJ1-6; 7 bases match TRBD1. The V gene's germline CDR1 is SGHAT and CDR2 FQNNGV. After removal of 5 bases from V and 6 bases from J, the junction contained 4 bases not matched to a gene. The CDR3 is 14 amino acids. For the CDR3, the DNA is TGTGCCAGCAGCGGACGACAGGGTAATTCACCCCTCCACTTT. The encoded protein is CASSGRQGNSPLHF. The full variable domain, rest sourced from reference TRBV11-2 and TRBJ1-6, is EAGVAQSPRYKIIEKRQSVAFWCNPISGHATLYWYQQILGQGPKLLIQFQNNGVVDDSQLPKDRFSAERLKGVDSTLKIQPAKLEDSAVYLCASSGRQGNSPLHFGNGTRLTVT.

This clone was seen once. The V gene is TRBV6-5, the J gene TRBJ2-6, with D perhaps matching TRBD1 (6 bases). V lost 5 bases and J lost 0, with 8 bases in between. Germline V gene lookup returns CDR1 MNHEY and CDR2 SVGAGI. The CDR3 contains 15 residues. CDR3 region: CASSPTGSGANVLTF. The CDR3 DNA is TGTGCCAGCAGTCCGACAGGCTCTGGGGCCAACGTCCTGACTTTC.

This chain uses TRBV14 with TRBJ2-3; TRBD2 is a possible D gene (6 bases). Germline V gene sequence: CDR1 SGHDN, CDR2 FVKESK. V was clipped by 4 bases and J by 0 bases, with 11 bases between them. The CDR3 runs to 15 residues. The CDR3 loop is CASSPDGTSTDTQYF. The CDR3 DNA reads TGTGCCAGCAGCCCCGACGGGACTAGCACAGATACGCAGTATTTT.

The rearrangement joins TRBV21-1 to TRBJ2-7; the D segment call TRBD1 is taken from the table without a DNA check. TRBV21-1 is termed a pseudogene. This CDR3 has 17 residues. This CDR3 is CASSTTITPGQGFEQYF. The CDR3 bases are TGTGCCAGCAGCACAACCATAACGCCGGGACAGGGGTTCGAGCAGTACTTC.

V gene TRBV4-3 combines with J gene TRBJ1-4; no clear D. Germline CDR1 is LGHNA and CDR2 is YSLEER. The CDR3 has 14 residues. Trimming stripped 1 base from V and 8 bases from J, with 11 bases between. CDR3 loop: CASSQGGVGEKLFF. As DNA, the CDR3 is TGCGCCAGCAGCCAAGGAGGTGTAGGAGAAAAACTGTTTTTT.

This chain's CDR3 is CASSEAGTSDTQYF. Here the CDR3 DNA reads TGTGCCAGCAGTGAAGCGGGGACTAGCGATACGCAGTATTTT. The gene calls are TRBV6-1 and TRBJ2-3, with 9 bases fitting TRBD2. The junction had 1 base not matched to a gene; V was cut back by 0 bases and J by 6 bases. The CDR3 has 14 amino acids. CDR1 and CDR2 from the germline V gene are MNHNS and SASEGT.

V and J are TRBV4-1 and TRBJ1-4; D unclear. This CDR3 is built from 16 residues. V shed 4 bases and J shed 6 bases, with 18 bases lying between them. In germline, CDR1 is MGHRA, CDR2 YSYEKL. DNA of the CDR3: TGCGCCAGCAGCCCGGGATCTCGGGCAGGTCATGAAAAACTGTTTTTT. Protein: CASSPGSRAGHEKLFF.